This TCR beta chain was observed in a study of cytomegalovirus exposure and HLA in healthy donors. Study-level points and caveats: It was likely that a cluster of highly shared sequence variants was a sequencing artifact. On later analysis, the bulk of CMV-associated TCR beta chains appeared to be HLA-restricted. Investigators reported approximately 150 TCR beta chains as tied to cytomegalovirus.

With regard to this clone: What it binds is unknown.

60 Vbeta and 13 Jbeta primers were used in PCR. Clones were sequenced by immunoSEQ multiplex PCR, and TCRdb holds only the in-frame ones, with some missing. Of 130,000 or so clones in the sample, around 77% were seen once. This receptor was taken from a man aged 50-60 years in good health and CMV-seronegative. The sequenced sample consisted of PBMCs.

CDR3 bases: TGCGCCAGCAGCTTTCGGGCTAGCGGGTTCCAAGAGACCCAGTACTTC. This gives the protein CASSFRASGFQETQYF. The V and J genes are TRBV5-1 and TRBJ2-5; 8 bases are a match to TRBD2. Germline lookup yields CDR1 SGHRS and CDR2 YFSETQ. The CDR3 runs 16 residues. The junction had 7 bases not matched to a gene; V was cut back by 2 bases and J by 1 base.